This T cell receptor beta chain emerged from a study of T cell changes during pregnancy in multiple sclerosis. Data came from immunoSEQ multiplex PCR; TCRdb stores just in-frame clones and leaves some out. Here the sample spans over 50,000 clones, about 90% being singletons. The J segment lost 6 bases and the V segment lost 0 bases, leaving 8 bases of the junction unmatched. The CDR3 has 16 residues. From germline, CDR1 is LGHNA and CDR2 YNFKEQ. This sequence was found in a female donor with multiple sclerosis, enrolled in a pregnancy study. The specimen comprised peripheral blood, sampled in the first trimester of pregnancy. The J gene is TRBJ2-7, the V gene TRBV4-2, with 10 bases lining up with TRBD2. The CDR3 region has the DNA TGTGCCAGCAGCCAAGAAGTTGCTAGCGGGAGCTCCGAGCAGTACTTC. It encodes CASSQEVASGSSEQYF.